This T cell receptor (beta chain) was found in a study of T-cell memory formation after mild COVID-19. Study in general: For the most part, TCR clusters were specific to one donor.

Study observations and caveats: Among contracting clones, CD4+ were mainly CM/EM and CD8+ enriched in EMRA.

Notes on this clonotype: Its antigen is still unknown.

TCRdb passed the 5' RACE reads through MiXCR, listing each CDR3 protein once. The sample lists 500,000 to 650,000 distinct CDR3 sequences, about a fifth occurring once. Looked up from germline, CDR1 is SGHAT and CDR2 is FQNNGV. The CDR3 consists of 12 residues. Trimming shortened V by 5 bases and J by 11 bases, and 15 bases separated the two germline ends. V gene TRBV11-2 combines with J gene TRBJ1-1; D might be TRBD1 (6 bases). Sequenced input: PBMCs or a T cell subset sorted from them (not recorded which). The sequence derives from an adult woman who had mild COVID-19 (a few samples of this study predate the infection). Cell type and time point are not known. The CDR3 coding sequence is TGTGCCAGCAGCCCACAGACAGGAAGGGCTTTCTTT. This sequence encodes CASSPQTGRAFF.